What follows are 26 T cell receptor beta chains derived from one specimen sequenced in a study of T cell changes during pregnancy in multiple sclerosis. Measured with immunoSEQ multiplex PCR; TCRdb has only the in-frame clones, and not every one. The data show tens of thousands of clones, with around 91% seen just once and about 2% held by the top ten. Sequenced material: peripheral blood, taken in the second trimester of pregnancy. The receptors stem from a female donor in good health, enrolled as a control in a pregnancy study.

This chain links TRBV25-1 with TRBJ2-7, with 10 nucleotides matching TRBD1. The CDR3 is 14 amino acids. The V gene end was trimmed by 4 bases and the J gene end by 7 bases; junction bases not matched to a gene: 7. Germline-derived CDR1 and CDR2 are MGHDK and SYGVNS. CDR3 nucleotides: TGTGCCAGCAGTGGGGACAGGGGTGATGTGGAGCAGTACTTC. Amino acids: CASSGDRGDVEQYF.

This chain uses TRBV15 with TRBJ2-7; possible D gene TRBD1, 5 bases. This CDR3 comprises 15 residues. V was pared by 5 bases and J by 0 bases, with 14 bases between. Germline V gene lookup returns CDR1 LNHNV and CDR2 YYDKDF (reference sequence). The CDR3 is CATSPGASISYEQYF. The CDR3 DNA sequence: TGTGCCACCAGCCCTGGGGCGAGTATCTCCTACGAGCAGTACTTC.

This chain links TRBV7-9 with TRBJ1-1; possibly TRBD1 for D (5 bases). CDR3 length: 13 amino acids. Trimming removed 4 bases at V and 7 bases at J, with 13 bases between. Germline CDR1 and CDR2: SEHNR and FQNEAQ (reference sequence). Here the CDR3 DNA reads TGTGCCAGCAGCTCCCCCCTCGGGGGTGAAGCTTTCTTT. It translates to CASSSPLGGEAFF.

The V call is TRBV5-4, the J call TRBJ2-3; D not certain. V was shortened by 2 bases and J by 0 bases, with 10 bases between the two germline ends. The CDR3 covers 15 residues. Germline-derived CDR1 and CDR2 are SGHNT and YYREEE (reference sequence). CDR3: CASSFSAVSTDTQYF. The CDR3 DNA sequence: TGTGCCAGCAGCTTTTCGGCGGTAAGCACAGATACGCAGTATTTT. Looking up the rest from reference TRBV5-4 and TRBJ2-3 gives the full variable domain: ETGVTQSPTHLIKTRGQQVTLRCSSQSGHNTVSWYQQALGQGPQFIFQYYREEENGRGNFPPRFSGLQFPNYSSELNVNALELDDSALYLCASSFSAVSTDTQYFGPGTRLTVL.

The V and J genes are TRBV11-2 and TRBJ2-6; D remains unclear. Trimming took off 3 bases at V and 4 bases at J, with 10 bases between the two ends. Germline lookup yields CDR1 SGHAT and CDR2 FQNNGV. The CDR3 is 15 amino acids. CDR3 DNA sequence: TGTGCCAGCAGCTTGAACCGGAGAGGGGCCAACGTCCTGACTTTC. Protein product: CASSLNRRGANVLTF.

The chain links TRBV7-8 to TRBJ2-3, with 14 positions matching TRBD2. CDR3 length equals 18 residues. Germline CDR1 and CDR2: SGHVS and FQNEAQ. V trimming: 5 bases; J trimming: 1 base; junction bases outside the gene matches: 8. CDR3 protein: CASSRRLAGGPGTDTQYF. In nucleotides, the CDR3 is TGTGCCAGCAGCCGGCGACTAGCGGGGGGGCCGGGCACAGATACGCAGTATTTT.

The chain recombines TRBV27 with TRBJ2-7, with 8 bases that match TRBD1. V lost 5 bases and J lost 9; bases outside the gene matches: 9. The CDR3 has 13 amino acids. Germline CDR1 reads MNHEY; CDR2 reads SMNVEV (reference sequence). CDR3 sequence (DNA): TGTGCCAGCAGTACCTTGACAGGGGACGGGCAGTACTTC. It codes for CASSTLTGDGQYF.

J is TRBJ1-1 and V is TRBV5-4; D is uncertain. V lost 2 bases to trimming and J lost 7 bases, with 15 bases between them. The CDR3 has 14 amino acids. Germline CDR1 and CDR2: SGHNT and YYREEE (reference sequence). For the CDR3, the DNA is TGTGCCAGCAGCTTTTCCGGGGAGGGCGGTGAAGCTTTCTTT. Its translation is CASSFSGEGGEAFF.

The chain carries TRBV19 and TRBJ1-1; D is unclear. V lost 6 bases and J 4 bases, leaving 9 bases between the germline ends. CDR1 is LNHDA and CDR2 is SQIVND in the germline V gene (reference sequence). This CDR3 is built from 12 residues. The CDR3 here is CASRMGSTEAFF. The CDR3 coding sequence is TGTGCCAGTAGAATGGGGAGCACTGAAGCTTTCTTT. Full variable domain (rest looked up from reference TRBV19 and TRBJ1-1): DGGITQSPKYLFRKEGQNVTLSCEQNLNHDAMYWYRQDPGQGLRLIYYSQIVNDFQKGDIAEGYSVSREKKESFPLTVTSAQKNPTAFYLCASRMGSTEAFFGQGTRLTVV.

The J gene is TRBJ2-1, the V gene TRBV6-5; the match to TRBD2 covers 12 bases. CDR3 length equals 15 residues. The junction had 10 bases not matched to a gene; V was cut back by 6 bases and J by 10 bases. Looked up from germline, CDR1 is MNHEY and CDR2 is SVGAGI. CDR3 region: CASRNGLAGTGEQFF. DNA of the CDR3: TGTGCCAGCAGGAACGGACTAGCGGGGACGGGCGAGCAGTTCTTC.

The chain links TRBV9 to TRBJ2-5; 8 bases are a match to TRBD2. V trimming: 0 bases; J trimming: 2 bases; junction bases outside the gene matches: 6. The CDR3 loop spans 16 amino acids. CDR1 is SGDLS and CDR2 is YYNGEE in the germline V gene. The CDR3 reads CASSVAEAGAQETQYF. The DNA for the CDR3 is TGTGCCAGCAGCGTAGCGGAAGCGGGGGCACAAGAGACCCAGTACTTC.

The DNA for the CDR3 is TGCGCCAGCAGCCCCCAGGAGGGGGCGGGGGAGACCCAGTACTTC. Translated, it gives CASSPQEGAGETQYF. The chain couples TRBV4-1 to TRBJ2-5; perhaps TRBD1 as D (7 bases). The CDR3 runs to 15 residues. Trimming cost V 4 bases and J 5 bases, with 17 bases left between them. From germline, CDR1 is MGHRA and CDR2 YSYEKL.

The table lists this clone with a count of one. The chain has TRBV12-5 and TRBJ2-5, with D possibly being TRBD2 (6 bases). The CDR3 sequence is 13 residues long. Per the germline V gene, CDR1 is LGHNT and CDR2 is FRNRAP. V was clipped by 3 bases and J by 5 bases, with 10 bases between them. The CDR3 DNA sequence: TGTGCTAGTGGTTTAGGACGGGGGGAGACCCAGTACTTC. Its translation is CASGLGRGETQYF.

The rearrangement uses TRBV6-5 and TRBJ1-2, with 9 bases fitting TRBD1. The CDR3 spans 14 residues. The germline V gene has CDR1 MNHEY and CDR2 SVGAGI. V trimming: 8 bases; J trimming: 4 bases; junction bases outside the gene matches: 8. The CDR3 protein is CASRGGDRVYGYTF. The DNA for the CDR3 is TGTGCCAGCCGAGGGGGGGACAGGGTCTATGGCTACACCTTC.

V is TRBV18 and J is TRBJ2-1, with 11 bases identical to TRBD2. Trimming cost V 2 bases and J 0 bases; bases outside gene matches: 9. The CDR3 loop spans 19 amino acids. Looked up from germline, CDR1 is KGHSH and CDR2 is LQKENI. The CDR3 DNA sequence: TGTGCCAGCTCACCAGCGGGACTAGCGGATTTCAGCTCCTACAATGAGCAGTTCTTC. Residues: CASSPAGLADFSSYNEQFF.

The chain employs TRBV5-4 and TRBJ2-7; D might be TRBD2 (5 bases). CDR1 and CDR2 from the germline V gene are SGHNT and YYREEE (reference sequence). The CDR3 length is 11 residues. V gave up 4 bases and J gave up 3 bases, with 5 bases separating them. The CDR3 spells CASSRDYEQYF. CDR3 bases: TGTGCCAGCAGCCGGGACTACGAGCAGTACTTC.

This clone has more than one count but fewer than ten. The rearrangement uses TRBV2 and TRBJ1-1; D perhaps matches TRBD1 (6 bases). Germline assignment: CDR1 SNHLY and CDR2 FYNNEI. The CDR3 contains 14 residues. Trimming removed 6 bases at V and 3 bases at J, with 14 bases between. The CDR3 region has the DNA TGTGCCAGCAGCCTGGACAGACCATACACTGAAGCTTTCTTT. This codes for CASSLDRPYTEAFF.

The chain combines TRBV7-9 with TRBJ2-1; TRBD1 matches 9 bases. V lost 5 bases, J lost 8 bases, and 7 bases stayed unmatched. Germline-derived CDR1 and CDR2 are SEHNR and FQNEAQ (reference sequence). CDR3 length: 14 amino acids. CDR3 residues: CASSIRQGGHEQFF. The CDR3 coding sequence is TGTGCCAGCAGCATAAGACAGGGGGGTCATGAGCAGTTCTTC.

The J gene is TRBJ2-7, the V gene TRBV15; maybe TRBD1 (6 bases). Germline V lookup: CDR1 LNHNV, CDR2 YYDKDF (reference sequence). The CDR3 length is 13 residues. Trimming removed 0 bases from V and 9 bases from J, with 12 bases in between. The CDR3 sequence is CATSREQGIAQYF. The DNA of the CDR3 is TGTGCCACCAGCAGAGAACAGGGTATCGCGCAGTACTTC.

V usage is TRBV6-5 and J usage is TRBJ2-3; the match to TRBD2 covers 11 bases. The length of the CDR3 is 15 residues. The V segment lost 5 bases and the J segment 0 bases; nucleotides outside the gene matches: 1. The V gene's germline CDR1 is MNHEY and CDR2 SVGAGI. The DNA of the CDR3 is TGTGCCAGCAGTCTAGCGGGAGGAAGCACAGATACGCAGTATTTT. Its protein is CASSLAGGSTDTQYF.

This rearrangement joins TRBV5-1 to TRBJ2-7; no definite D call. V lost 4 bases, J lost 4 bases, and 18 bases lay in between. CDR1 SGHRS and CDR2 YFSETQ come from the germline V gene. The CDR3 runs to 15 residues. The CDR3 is CASSVALTGGYEQYF. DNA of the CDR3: TGCGCCAGCAGCGTGGCTCTAACGGGTGGGTACGAGCAGTACTTC.

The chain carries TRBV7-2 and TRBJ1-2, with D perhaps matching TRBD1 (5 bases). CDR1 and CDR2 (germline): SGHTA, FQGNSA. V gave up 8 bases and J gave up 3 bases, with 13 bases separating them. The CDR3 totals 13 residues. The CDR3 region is CASRGFLHYGYTF. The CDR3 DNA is TGTGCCAGCCGGGGGTTTCTACACTATGGCTACACCTTC. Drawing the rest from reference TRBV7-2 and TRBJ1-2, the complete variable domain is GAGVSQSPSNKVTEKGKDVELRCDPISGHTALYWYRQSLGQGLEFLIYFQGNSAPDKSGLPSDRFSAERTGGSVSTLTIQRTQQEDSAVYLCASRGFLHYGYTFGSGTRLTVV.

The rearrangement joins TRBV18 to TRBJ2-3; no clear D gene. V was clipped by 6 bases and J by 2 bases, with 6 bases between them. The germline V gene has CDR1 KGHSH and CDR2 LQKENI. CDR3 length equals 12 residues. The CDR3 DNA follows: TGTGCCAGCTCCACAGTCACAGATACGCAGTATTTT. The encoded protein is CASSTVTDTQYF. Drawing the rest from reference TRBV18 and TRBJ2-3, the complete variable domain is NAGVMQNPRHLVRRRGQEARLRCSPMKGHSHVYWYRQLPEEGLKFMVYLQKENIIDESGMPKERFSAEFPKEGPSILRIQQVVRGDSAAYFCASSTVTDTQYFGPGTRLTVL.

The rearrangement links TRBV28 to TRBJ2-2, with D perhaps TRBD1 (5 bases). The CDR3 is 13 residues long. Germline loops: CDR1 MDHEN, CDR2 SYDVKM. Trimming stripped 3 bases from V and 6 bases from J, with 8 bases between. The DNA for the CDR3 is TGTGCCAGCAGTTTCCAGGGTCCCGGGGAGCTGTTTTTT. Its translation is CASSFQGPGELFF.

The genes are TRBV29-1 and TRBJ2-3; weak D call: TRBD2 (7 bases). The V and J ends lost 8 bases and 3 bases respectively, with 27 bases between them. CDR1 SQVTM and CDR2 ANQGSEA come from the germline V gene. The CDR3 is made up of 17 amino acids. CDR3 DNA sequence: TGCAGCATTTTGGGGGGGGATGCGGGGGCTAAAACAGATACGCAGTATTTT. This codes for CSILGGDAGAKTDTQYF.

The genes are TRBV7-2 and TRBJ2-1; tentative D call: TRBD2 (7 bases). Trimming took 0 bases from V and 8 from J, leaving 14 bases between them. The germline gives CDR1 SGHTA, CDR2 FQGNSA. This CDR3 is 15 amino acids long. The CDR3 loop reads CASSLAGLGGDEQFF. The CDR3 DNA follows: TGTGCCAGCAGCTTAGCTGGACTAGGGGGGGATGAGCAGTTCTTC. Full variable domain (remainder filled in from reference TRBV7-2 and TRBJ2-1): GAGVSQSPSNKVTEKGKDVELRCDPISGHTALYWYRQSLGQGLEFLIYFQGNSAPDKSGLPSDRFSAERTGGSVSTLTIQRTQQEDSAVYLCASSLAGLGGDEQFFGPGTRLTVL.